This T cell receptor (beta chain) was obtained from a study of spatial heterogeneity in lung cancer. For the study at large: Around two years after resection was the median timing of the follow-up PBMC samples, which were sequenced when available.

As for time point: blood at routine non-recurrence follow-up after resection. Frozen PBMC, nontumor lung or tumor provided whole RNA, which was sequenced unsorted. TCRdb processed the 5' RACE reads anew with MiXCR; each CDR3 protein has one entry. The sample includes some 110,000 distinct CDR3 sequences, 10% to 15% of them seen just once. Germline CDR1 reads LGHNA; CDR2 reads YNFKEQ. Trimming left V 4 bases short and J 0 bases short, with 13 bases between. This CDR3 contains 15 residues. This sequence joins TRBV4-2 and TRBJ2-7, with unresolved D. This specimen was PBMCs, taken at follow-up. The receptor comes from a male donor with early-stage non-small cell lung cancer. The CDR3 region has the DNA TGTGCCAGCAGCCCTCCATTAGGGTCCTCCTACGAGCAGTACTTC. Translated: CASSPPLGSSYEQYF.